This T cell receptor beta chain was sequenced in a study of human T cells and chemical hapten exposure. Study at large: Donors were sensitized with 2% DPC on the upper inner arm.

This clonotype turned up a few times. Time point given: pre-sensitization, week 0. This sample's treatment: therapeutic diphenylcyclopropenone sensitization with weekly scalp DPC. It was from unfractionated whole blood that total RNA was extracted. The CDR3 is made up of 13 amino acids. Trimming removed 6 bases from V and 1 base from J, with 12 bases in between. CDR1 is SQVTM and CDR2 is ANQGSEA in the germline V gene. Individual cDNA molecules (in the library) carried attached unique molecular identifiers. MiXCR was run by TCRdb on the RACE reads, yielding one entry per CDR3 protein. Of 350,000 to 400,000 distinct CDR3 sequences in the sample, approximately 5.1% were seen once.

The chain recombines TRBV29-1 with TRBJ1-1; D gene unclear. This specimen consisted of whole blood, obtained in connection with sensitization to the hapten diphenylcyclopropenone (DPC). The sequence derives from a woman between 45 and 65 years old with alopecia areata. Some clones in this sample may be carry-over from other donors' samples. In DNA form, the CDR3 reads TGCAGCGTCCTGACCACTACGAACACTGAAGCTTTCTTT. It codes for CSVLTTTNTEAFF.